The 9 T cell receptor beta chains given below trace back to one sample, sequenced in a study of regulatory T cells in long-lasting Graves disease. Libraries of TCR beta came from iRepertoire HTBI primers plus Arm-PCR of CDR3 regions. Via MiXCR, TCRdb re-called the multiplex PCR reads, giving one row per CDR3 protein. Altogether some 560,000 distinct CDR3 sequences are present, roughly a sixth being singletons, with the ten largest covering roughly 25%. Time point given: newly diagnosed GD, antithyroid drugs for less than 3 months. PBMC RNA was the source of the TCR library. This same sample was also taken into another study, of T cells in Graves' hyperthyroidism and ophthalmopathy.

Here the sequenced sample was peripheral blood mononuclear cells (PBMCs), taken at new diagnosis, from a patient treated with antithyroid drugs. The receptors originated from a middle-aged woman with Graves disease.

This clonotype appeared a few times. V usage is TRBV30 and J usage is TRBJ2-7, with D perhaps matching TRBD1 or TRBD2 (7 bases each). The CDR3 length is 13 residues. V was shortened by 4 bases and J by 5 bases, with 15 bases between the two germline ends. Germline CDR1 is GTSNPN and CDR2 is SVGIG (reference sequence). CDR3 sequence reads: CAWTTGTNDEQYF. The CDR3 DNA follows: TGTGCCTGGACGACAGGGACTAATGACGAGCAGTACTTC.

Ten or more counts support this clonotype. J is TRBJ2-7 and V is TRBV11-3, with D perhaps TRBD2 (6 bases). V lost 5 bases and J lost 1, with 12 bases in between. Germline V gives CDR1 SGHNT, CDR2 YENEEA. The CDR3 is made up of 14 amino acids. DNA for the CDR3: TGTGCCAGCAGCCCCACTAGCCTATCCTACGAGCAGTACTTC. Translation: CASSPTSLSYEQYF.

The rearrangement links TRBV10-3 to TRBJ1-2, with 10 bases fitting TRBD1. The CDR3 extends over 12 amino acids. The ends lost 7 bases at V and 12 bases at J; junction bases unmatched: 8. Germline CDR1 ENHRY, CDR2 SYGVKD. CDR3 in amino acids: CAITGTGDGHTF. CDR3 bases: TGTGCCATCACCGGGACAGGGGACGGCCACACCTTC.

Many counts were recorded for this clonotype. The CDR3, as DNA: TGTGCCAGCAGCTTGGGAATGACTAGCGGAAACACAGATACGCAGTATTTT. Translated, it gives CASSLGMTSGNTDTQYF. The J gene is TRBJ2-3, the V gene TRBV7-9, with TRBD2 identical over 9 bases. Unmatched junction bases numbered 9, after V lost 3 bases and J lost 2 bases. Germline CDR1 SEHNR, CDR2 FQNEAQ (reference sequence). This CDR3 is built from 17 residues.

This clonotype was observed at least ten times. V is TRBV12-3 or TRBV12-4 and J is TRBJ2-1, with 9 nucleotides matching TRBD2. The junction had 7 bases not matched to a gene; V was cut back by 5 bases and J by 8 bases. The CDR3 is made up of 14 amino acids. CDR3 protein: CASSRGGGRDEQFF. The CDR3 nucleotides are TGTGCCAGCAGTCGAGGGGGCGGGAGGGATGAGCAGTTCTTC.

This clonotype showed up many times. In nucleotides, the CDR3 is TGTGCCAGCTCACCAATAGACAGCATGAACACTGAAGCTTTCTTT. This sequence encodes CASSPIDSMNTEAFF. The J gene is TRBJ1-1, the V gene TRBV18, with D maybe TRBD1 (5 bases). CDR3 length: 15 residues. Trimming cost V 2 bases and J 0 bases, with 10 bases left between them. CDR1 and CDR2 (germline): KGHSH, LQKENI.

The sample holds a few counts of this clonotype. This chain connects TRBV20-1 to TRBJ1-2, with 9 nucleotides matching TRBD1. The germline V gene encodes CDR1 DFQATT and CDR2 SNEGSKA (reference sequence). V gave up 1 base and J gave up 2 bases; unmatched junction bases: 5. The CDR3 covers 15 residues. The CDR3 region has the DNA TGCAGTGCTAGAGGAGAACAGGGGGCAAACTATGGCTACACCTTC. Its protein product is CSARGEQGANYGYTF.

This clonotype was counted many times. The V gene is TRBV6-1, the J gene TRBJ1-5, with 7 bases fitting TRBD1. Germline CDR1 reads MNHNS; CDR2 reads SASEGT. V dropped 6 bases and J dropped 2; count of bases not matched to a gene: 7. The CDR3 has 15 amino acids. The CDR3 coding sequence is TGTGCCAGCAGCTTCGACAGGGATGGCAATCAGCCCCAGCATTTT. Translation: CASSFDRDGNQPQHF.

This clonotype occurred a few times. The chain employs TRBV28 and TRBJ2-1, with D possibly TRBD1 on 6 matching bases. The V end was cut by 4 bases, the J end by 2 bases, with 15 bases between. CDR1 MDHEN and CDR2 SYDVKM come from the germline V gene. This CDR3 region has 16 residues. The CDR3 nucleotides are TGTGCCAGCAGTTATTCCACAGGGTACACCTACAATGAGCAGTTCTTC. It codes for CASSYSTGYTYNEQFF.